This TCR beta chain was sequenced in a study of blood T cell repertoires in COVID-19. Across the study: Donors in the United States, Italy and Spain gave samples during acute or convalescent COVID-19. PBMCs, B-cell-depleted T cells, or T cells provided the cDNA or gDNA that made up the material.

Cohorts were assigned according to the clinical history that participants reported. Recovered Cohort 3 donors showed two negative PCRs, clearance, or symptom resolution. Looked up from germline, CDR1 is MNHEY and CDR2 is SVGAGI. The CDR3 is made up of 14 amino acids. V was pared by 6 bases and J by 4 bases, with 4 bases of the junction left unmatched. TCRdb's copy holds only in-frame clones and misses some; the assay was immunoSEQ multiplex PCR. The sample has 150,000 to 200,000 clones; about 84% are singletons. Sequenced input: PBMCs or T cells enriched from blood (not recorded which). The rearrangement joins TRBV6-5 to TRBJ2-2; the match to TRBD1 covers 8 bases. The sequence derives from a man between 40 and 49 years old who had recovered from COVID-19. CDR3 in DNA: TGTGCCAGCAGAGACAGGGGTCTCACCGGGGAGCTGTTTTTT. This encodes CASRDRGLTGELFF.